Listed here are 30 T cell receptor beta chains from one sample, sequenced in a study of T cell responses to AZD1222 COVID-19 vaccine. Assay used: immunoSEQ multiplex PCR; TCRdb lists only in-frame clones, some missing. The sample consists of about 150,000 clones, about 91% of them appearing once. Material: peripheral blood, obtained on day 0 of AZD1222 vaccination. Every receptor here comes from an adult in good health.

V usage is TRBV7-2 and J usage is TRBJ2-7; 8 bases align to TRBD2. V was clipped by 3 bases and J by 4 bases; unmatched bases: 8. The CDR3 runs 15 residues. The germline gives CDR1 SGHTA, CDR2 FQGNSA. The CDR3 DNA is TGTGCCAGCAGCTTCGGACTAGCCCCCCAGTACGAGCAGTACTTC. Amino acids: CASSFGLAPQYEQYF.

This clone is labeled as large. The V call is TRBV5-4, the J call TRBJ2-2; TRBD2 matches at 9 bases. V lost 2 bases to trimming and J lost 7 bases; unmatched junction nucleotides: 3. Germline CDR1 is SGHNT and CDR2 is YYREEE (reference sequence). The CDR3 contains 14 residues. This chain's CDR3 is CASSFKTSGGELFF. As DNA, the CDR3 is TGTGCCAGCAGCTTTAAGACTAGCGGCGGGGAGCTGTTTTTT.

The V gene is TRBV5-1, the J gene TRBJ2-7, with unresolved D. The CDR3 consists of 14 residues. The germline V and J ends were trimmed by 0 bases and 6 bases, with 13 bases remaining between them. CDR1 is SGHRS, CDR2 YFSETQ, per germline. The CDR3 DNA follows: TGCGCCAGCAGCTTGGAGGATAGGGTTGTCGAGCAGTACTTC. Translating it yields CASSLEDRVVEQYF.

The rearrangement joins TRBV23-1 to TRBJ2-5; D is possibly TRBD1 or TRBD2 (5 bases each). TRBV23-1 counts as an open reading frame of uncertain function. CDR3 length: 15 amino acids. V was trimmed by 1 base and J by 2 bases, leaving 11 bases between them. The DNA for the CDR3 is TGCGCCAGCAGTCAATTAAACGGGGCTCAAGAGACCCAGTACTTC. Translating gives CASSQLNGAQETQYF.

CDR3 region: CASSSSPKLRYTF. The CDR3 DNA sequence: TGTGCCAGCAGCTCCTCCCCCAAGTTGCGCTACACCTTC. The chain uses TRBV7-2 and TRBJ1-2; D unclear. Between the trimmed V and J ends, which lost 4 bases and 9 bases, there was a span of 15 bases. The CDR3 has 13 residues. Germline CDR1 SGHTA, CDR2 FQGNSA.

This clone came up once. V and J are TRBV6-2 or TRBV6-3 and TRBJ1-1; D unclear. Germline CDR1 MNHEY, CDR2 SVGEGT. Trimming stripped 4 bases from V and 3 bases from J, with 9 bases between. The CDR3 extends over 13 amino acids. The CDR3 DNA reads TGTGCCAGCAGTTTCAGGAGTTACACTGAAGCTTTCTTT. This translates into CASSFRSYTEAFF.

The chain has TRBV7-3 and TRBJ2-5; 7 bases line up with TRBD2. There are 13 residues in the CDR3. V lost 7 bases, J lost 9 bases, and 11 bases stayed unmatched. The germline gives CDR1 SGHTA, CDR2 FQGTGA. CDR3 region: CASTSFVGGAQYF. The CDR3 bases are TGTGCCAGCACCTCGTTCGTGGGGGGGGCCCAGTACTTC. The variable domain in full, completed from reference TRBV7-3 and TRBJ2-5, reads GAGVSQTPSNKVTEKGKYVELRCDPISGHTALYWYRQSLGQGPEFLIYFQGTGAADDSGLPNDRFFAVRPEGSVSTLKIQRTERGDSAVYLCASTSFVGGAQYFGPGTRLLVL.

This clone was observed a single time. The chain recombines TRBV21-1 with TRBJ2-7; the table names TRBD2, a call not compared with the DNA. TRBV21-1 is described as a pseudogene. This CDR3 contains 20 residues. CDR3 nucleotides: TGTGCCAGCAGCAAATCGGGGCGGGGACTAGCGGTAAAAAACACCTACGAGCAGTACTTC. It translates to CASSKSGRGLAVKNTYEQYF.

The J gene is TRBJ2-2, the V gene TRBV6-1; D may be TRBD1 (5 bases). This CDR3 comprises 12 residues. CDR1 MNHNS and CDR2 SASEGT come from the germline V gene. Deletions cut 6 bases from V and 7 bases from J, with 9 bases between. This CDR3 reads CASSPGYGELFF. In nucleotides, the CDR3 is TGTGCCAGCAGCCCAGGGTACGGGGAGCTGTTTTTT.

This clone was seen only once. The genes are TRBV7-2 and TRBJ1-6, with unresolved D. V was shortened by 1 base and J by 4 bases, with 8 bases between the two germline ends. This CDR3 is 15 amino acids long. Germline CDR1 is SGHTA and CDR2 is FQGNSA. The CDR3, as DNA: TGTGCCAGCAGCTTAGTCCCGATTTATAATTCACCCCTCCACTTT. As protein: CASSLVPIYNSPLHF. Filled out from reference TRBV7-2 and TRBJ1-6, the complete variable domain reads GAGVSQSPSNKVTEKGKDVELRCDPISGHTALYWYRQSLGQGLEFLIYFQGNSAPDKSGLPSDRFSAERTGGSVSTLTIQRTQQEDSAVYLCASSLVPIYNSPLHFGNGTRLTVT.

In DNA, the CDR3 is TGTGCCAGCAACGTTGCGACAGGGGAAAATTCACCCCTCCACTTT. Its translation is CASNVATGENSPLHF. The rearrangement uses TRBV6-4 and TRBJ1-6, with 8 bases lining up with TRBD1. This CDR3 is 15 amino acids long. Per germline, CDR1 MRHNA and CDR2 SNTAGT. After removal of 7 bases from V and 7 bases from J, the junction contained 9 bases not matched to a gene.

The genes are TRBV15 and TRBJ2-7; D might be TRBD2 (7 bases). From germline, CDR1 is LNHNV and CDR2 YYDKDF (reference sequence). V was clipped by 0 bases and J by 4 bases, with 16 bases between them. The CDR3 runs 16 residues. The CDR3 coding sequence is TGTGCCACCAGCAGAGATGCCGGGGGGCTCCCATACGAGCAGTACTTC. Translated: CATSRDAGGLPYEQYF.

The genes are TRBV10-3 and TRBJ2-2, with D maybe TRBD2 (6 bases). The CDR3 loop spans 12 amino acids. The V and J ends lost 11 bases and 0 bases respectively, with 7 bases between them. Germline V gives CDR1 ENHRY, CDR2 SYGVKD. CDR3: CAAGPNTGELFF. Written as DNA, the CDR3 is TGTGCCGCGGGACCGAACACCGGGGAGCTGTTTTTT.

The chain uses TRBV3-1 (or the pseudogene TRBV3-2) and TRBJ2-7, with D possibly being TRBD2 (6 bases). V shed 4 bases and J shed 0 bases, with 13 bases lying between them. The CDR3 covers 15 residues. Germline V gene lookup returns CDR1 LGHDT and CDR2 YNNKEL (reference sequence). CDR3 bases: TGTGCCAGCAGCCTCGGGGGACTTGGCTCCTACGAGCAGTACTTC. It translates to CASSLGGLGSYEQYF.

CDR3 nucleotide sequence: TGTGCCAGCAGTCTGTGGACAGGGAGCGTTGATGGCTACACCTTC. This encodes CASSLWTGSVDGYTF. This sequence joins TRBV6-2 or TRBV6-3 and TRBJ1-2, with 8 bases that match TRBD1. Germline CDR1 reads MNHEY; CDR2 reads SVGEGT. This CDR3 comprises 15 residues. V gave up 5 bases and J gave up 6 bases; unmatched junction bases: 11.

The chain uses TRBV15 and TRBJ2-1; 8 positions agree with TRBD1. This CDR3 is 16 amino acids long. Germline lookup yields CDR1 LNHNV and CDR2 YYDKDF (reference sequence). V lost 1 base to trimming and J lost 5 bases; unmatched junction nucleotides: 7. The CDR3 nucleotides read TGTGCCACCAGCAGAGTCCGGCAGGGGGCAAACAATGAGCAGTTCTTC. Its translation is CATSRVRQGANNEQFF.

Here the CDR3 reads CAITTGSTDTQYF. CDR3 DNA sequence: TGTGCCATCACCACAGGGAGCACAGATACGCAGTATTTT. This chain joins TRBV10-3 and TRBJ2-3, with a tentative D call TRBD1 (6 bases). The V gene's germline CDR1 is ENHRY and CDR2 SYGVKD. The CDR3 runs 13 residues. V lost 7 bases, J lost 0 bases, and 8 bases lay in between.

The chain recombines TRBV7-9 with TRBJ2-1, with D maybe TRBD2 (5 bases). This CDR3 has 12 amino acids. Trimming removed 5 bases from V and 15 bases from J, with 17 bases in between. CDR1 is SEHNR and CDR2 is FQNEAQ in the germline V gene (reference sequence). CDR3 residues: CASSREGQTRFF. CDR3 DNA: TGTGCCAGCAGCCGAGAGGGTCAAACTCGGTTCTTC. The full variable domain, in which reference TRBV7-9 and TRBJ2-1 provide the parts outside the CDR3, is DTGVSQNPRHKITKRGQNVTFRCDPISEHNRLYWYRQTLGQGPEFLTYFQNEAQLEKSRLLSDRFSAERPKGSFSTLEIQRTEQGDSAMYLCASSREGQTRFFGPGTRLTVL.

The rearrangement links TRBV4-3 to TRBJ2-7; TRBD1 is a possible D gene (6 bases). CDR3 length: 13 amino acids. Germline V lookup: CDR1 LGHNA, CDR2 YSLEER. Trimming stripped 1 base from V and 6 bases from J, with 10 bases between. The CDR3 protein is CASSQGQGREQYF. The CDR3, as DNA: TGCGCCAGCAGCCAAGGTCAGGGGCGCGAGCAGTACTTC.

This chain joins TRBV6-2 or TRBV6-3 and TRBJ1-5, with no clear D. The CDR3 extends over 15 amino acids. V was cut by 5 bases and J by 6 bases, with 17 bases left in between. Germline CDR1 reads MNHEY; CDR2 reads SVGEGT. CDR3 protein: CASSGFNGRRQPQHF. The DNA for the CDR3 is TGTGCCAGCAGTGGCTTCAACGGTCGGCGTCAGCCCCAGCATTTT.

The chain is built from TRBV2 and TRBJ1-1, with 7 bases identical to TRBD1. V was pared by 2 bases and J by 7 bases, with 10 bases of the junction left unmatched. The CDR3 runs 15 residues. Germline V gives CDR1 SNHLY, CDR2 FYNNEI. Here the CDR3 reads CASSERGTRQGEAFF. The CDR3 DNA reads TGTGCCAGCAGTGAAAGGGGTACGAGACAGGGTGAAGCTTTCTTT. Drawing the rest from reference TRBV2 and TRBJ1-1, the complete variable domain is EPEVTQTPSHQVTQMGQEVILRCVPISNHLYFYWYRQILGQKVEFLVSFYNNEISEKSEIFDDQFSVERPDGSNFTLKIRSTKLEDSAMYFCASSERGTRQGEAFFGQGTRLTVV.

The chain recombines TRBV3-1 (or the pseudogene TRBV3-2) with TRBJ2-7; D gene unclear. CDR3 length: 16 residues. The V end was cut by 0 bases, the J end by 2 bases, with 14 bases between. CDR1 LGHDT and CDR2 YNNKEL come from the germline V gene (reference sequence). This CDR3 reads CASSQDSAMPPYEQYF. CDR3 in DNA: TGTGCCAGCAGCCAAGATTCCGCTATGCCCCCCTACGAGCAGTACTTC.

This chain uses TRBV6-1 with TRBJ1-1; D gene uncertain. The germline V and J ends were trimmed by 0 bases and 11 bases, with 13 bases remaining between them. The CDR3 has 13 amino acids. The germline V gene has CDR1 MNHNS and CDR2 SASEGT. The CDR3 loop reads CASSEARARGAFF. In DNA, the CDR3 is TGTGCCAGCAGTGAAGCGAGGGCCCGCGGGGCTTTCTTT.

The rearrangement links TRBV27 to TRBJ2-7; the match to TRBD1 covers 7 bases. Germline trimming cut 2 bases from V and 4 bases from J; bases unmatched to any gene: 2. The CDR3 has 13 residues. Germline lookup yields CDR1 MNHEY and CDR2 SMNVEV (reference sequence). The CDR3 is CASSLTGEYEQYF. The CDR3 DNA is TGTGCCAGCAGTTTAACAGGGGAGTACGAGCAGTACTTC.

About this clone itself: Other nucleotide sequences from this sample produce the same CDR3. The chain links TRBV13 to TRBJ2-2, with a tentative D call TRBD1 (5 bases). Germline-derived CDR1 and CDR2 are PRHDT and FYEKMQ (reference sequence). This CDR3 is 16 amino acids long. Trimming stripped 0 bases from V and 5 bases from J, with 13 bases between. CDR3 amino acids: CASSLGGQGWTGELFF. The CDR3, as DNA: TGTGCCAGCAGCTTAGGTGGGCAGGGTTGGACCGGGGAGCTGTTTTTT.

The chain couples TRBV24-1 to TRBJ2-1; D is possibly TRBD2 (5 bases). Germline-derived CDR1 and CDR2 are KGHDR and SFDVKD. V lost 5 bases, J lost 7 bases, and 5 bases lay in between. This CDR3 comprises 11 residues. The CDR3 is CATSGGNEQFF. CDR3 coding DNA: TGTGCCACCAGTGGAGGGAATGAGCAGTTCTTC.

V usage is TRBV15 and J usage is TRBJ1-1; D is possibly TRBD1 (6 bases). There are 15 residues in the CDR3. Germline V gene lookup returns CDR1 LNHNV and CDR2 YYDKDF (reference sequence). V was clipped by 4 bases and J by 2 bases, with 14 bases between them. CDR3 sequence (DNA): TGTGCCACCAGCAAAGGGGACAAGGGAAACACTGAAGCTTTCTTT. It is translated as CATSKGDKGNTEAFF.

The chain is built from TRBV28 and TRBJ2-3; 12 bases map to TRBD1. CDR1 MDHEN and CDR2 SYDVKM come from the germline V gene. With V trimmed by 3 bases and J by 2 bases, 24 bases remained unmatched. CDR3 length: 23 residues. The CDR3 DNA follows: TGTGCCAGCAGTTTCCCGGGACAGGGGGCGGAGTACGGTGTTCGCCAGTCCACAGATACGCAGTATTTT. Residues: CASSFPGQGAEYGVRQSTDTQYF.

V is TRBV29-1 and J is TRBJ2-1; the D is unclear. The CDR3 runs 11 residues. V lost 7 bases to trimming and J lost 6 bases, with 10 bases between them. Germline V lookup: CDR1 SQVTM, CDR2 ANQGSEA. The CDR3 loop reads CSALLGNEQFF. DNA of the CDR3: TGCAGCGCTCTATTGGGCAATGAGCAGTTCTTC.

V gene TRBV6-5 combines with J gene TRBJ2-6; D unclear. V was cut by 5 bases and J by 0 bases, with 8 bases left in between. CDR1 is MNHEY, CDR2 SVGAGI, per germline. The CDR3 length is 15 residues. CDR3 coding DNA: TGTGCCAGCAGTCGGACGGGCTCTGGGGCCAACGTCCTGACTTTC. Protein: CASSRTGSGANVLTF.